The 14 T cell receptor beta chains below come from one sample, sequenced in a study of shared clonotypes between healthy human individuals. The repertoire was sequenced with immunoSEQ multiplex PCR; TCRdb's copy has only in-frame clones and lacks some. The sample includes 900,000 to 1,200,000 clones, around 82% seen only once; the top ten take 0.6% to 0.75%. Sequencing used memory CD4+ T cells from PBMCs. This sample's subset: CD45RA-negative fraction. These receptors originate from a man aged 18 to 29 in good health. Some clones in this sample may be carry-over from other donors' samples.

J is TRBJ1-2 and V is TRBV27; D gene uncertain. The germline CDR1 and CDR2 sequences are MNHEY and SMNVEV (reference sequence). V was clipped by 6 bases and J by 2 bases, with 19 bases between them. This CDR3 is built from 16 residues. In nucleotides, the CDR3 is TGTGCCAGCAGCCCTAGGTCTCTATTAGCCAACTATGGCTACACCTTC. Protein product: CASSPRSLLANYGYTF.

The chain combines TRBV19 with TRBJ2-2; TRBD1 aligns across 7 bases. The CDR3 extends over 16 amino acids. After removal of 5 bases from V and 0 bases from J, the junction contained 6 bases not matched to a gene. Germline V lookup: CDR1 LNHDA, CDR2 SQIVND (reference sequence). CDR3 in DNA: TGTGCCAGTAGTCCGAGACAGGGTTCGAACACCGGGGAGCTGTTTTTT. Its translation is CASSPRQGSNTGELFF.

This clone was found once. The CDR3 spells CASSLSRSSALEQYF. In nucleotides, the CDR3 is TGTGCCAGCAGCTTAAGTAGGTCTAGTGCTCTCGAGCAGTACTTC. The chain has TRBV7-2 and TRBJ2-7; D is unresolved. The CDR3 has 15 amino acids. The V and J ends lost 2 bases and 6 bases respectively, with 17 bases between them. From germline, CDR1 is SGHTA and CDR2 FQGNSA.

V usage is TRBV19 and J usage is TRBJ2-1, with 10 bases aligning to TRBD1. With V trimmed by 3 bases and J by 2 bases, 4 bases remained unmatched. CDR3 length: 16 residues. The germline gives CDR1 LNHDA, CDR2 SQIVND (reference sequence). The CDR3 sequence is CASSIRTGGAYNEQFF. The DNA for the CDR3 is TGTGCCAGTAGTATCCGGACAGGGGGAGCCTACAATGAGCAGTTCTTC.

This chain connects TRBV5-1 to TRBJ2-2; D might be TRBD1 or TRBD2, each matching 5 bases. V gave up 2 bases and J gave up 5 bases, with 10 bases separating them. The CDR3 runs to 14 residues. CDR1 is SGHRS, CDR2 YFSETQ, per germline. The CDR3 here is CASSFGGWTGELFF. The CDR3, as DNA: TGCGCCAGCAGCTTTGGGGGTTGGACCGGGGAGCTGTTTTTT.

Comments on this clone: A much larger clone lies a single base off, so this may be a read error. Other DNA sequences within the sample encode an identical CDR3. The chain joins TRBV29-1 to TRBJ2-3; the D is unclear. V dropped 8 bases and J dropped 2 bases, with 5 bases sitting between them. Germline CDR1 reads SQVTM; CDR2 reads ANQGSEA. CDR3 size: 10 residues. The DNA for the CDR3 is TGCAGCACCGACACAGATACGCAGTATTTT. Its translation is CSTDTDTQYF.

The gene calls are TRBV6-6 and TRBJ1-3; no clear D gene. The V end lost 6 bases, the J end lost 0 bases, and 9 bases lay between the germline ends. The CDR3 has 14 amino acids. CDR1 and CDR2 from the germline V gene are MNHNY and SVGAGI (reference sequence). The CDR3 region is CASRTHSSGNTIYF. In DNA form, the CDR3 reads TGTGCCAGCAGGACTCACAGCTCTGGAAACACCATATATTTT.

The chain recombines TRBV7-2 with TRBJ1-4; 8 bases are shared with TRBD1. The CDR3 is 14 amino acids. The germline gives CDR1 SGHTA, CDR2 FQGNSA. With 5 bases clipped from V and 8 bases from J, the junction kept 7 bases outside the gene matches. In DNA, the CDR3 is TGTGCCAGCAGCCTCAGGGGGCTGGGGGAAAAACTGTTTTTT. This translates into CASSLRGLGEKLFF.

On this clone itself: Other DNA sequences in the same sample also yield this CDR3. V usage is TRBV27 and J usage is TRBJ1-5; D not certain. V lost 5 bases, J lost 1 base, and 3 bases lay in between. CDR1 is MNHEY, CDR2 SMNVEV, per germline (reference sequence). The CDR3 covers 12 residues. The CDR3 loop is CASSPSNQPQHF. CDR3 DNA: TGTGCCAGCAGTCCCAGCAATCAGCCCCAGCATTTT.

The rearrangement links TRBV5-1 to TRBJ2-5, with D perhaps matching TRBD2 (6 bases). This CDR3 spans 15 amino acids. The V gene's germline CDR1 is SGHRS and CDR2 YFSETQ. Trimming pared 4 bases from V and 1 base from J, leaving 14 bases between. The CDR3 DNA is TGCGCCAGCAGCCCGGGACTGCGACTCCAAGAGACCCAGTACTTC. Translation gives CASSPGLRLQETQYF.

The V call is TRBV27, the J call TRBJ1-5, with D possibly matching TRBD1 (5 bases). CDR1 is MNHEY, CDR2 SMNVEV, per germline (reference sequence). CDR3 length: 12 amino acids. The germline V and J ends were trimmed by 5 bases and 9 bases, with 11 bases remaining between them. The CDR3 protein is CASSGPGGPQHF. The DNA of the CDR3 is TGTGCCAGCAGTGGGCCCGGGGGGCCCCAGCATTTT.

The chain joins TRBV30 to TRBJ1-1, with a weak D call TRBD1 (5 bases). V was cut by 4 bases and J by 1 base, with 19 bases left in between. CDR3 length: 16 amino acids. In germline, CDR1 is GTSNPN, CDR2 SVGIG (reference sequence). CDR3 coding DNA: TGTGCCTGGAAATCGGGGGGTGGGATCTGGAACACTGAAGCTTTCTTT. It translates to CAWKSGGGIWNTEAFF.

The chain employs TRBV5-1 and TRBJ2-7; D unresolved. This CDR3 comprises 14 residues. From germline, CDR1 is SGHRS and CDR2 YFSETQ. Trimming took off 0 bases at V and 5 bases at J, with 12 bases between the two ends. The CDR3 region has the DNA TGCGCCAGCAGCTTGGCGTCTAGAATGGACGAGCAGTACTTC. This encodes CASSLASRMDEQYF.

A single count supports this clone. V and J are TRBV7-3 and TRBJ2-5, with 10 bases fitting TRBD2. Germline V lookup: CDR1 SGHTA, CDR2 FQGTGA. CDR3 length equals 17 residues. V dropped 1 base and J dropped 1; count of bases not matched to a gene: 6. In nucleotides, the CDR3 is TGTGCCAGCAGCTTAATGGGACTAGCGACATCCCAAGAGACCCAGTACTTC. It specifies CASSLMGLATSQETQYF.